This T cell receptor beta chain was profiled in a study of Ad26.COV2.S vaccination and SARS-CoV-2 variants. On the study more broadly: Dosing was one shot or two shots 56 days apart.

Overall study results and limits: Relative to placebo recipients, vaccine recipients exhibited elevated spike-specific TCR breadth.

Treatment denoted: some 20 received Ad26.COV2.S at low or high dose, single or two shots; roughly five received placebo; per-sample allocation not given. Sampling occurred on day 63 after the first vaccine or placebo injection. A note on this clone: Its antigen is as yet unknown.

Germline loops: CDR1 SNHLY, CDR2 FYNNEI. The CDR3 sequence is 14 residues long. With 9 bases clipped from V and 4 bases from J, the junction kept 9 bases outside the gene matches. Sequenced by immunoSEQ multiplex PCR; TCRdb stores in-frame clones only, minus some. The table has around 400,000 clones, 80% to 90% seen once; the top ten hold just under 7.5%. The receptor was isolated from a person aged 18-60 years who received the Ad26.COV2.S COVID-19 vaccine or a placebo. The sequences come from peripheral blood, collected in a trial of Ad26.COV2.S vaccine versus placebo. The V gene is TRBV2, the J gene TRBJ1-5; 7 bases match TRBD1. In DNA, the CDR3 is TGTGCCAGTTCAGGGGGGTCGGGGAATCAGCCCCAGCATTTT. Translated, it gives CASSGGSGNQPQHF.